The clone carrying this TCR beta chain appeared many times. Its target is not known. CD45RO/CCR7/CD25/CD127/CD95/CD27 sorting isolated CD4+ naive, central memory, regulatory and stem cell-like memory cells. The data belong to a study of beta chain features in type 1 diabetes. Whole-study results and caveats: Compared to healthy donors, patients appeared to have naive, central memory and Treg TCRB repertoires that were more alike. These data did not resolve whether HLA type affects TCRB rearrangement.

Germline values: CDR1 LNHNV, CDR2 YYDKDF (reference sequence). Trimming removed 0 bases from V and 4 bases from J, with 3 bases in between. The CDR3 is made up of 12 amino acids. Reverse transcription of all isolated RNA meant that expressed TCRB transcripts were sequenced. Some 3.6 million reads per sample were averaged for naive, central memory and regulatory samples. Sequencing was performed with immunoSEQ multiplex PCR; in TCRdb, only in-frame clones are kept and a portion is missing. Altogether about 320,000 clones are present, approximately 14% being singletons, with the ten largest covering 6.7%.

The V call is TRBV15, the J call TRBJ1-1; D gene unclear. Material: central memory CD4+ T cells from blood. This TCR was sampled from a man aged 30-40 years in good health. In DNA form, the CDR3 reads TGTGCCACCAGCAGAGATGTCACTGAAGCTTTCTTT. It is translated as CATSRDVTEAFF.